The clone carrying this TCR beta chain was counted between two and nine times. This CDR3 has 13 residues. Germline assignment: CDR1 MNHEY and CDR2 SMNVEV (reference sequence). V was trimmed by 8 bases and J by 4 bases, leaving 13 bases between them. A J-beta primer mix and a sample-barcoded 5' primer were used in a second PCR of roughly 7 to 12 cycles. TCRdb recomputed calls from the 5' RACE reads with MiXCR, one row per CDR3 protein. The data show some 1,800,000 distinct CDR3 sequences, roughly 43% seen once. This sample was included in a study of blood T cells in healthy people across ages. The material sequenced was blood. This sequence was found in a human donor in good health. The rearrangement links TRBV27 to TRBJ2-3; maybe TRBD1 (5 bases). DNA for the CDR3: TGTGCCAGCCGCTTTAGGGGTTCAGATACGCAGTATTTT. It translates to CASRFRGSDTQYF.